This paragraph covers one T cell receptor beta chain sequence. In the authors' workflow: Amplifying reference gene primers gave estimates of nucleated cell counts. Clones were sequenced by immunoSEQ multiplex PCR, and TCRdb holds only the in-frame ones, with some missing. V and J calls plus clone size are reproduced from that table; the DNA served to infer D and trimming. The table includes about 530,000 clones, approximately 91% detected once. This specimen belongs to a study of blood T cell repertoires in COVID-19. The CDR3 totals 15 residues. The V end was cut by 0 bases, the J end by 0 bases, with 6 bases between. The germline V gene encodes CDR1 MNHEY and CDR2 SVGAGI.

The rearrangement joins TRBV6-5 to TRBJ1-3, with D uncertain. This receptor was obtained from a woman between 50 and 59 years old with COVID-19, enrolled during active disease. Sequenced: peripheral blood. The CDR3 loop is CASSYSPVSGNTIYF. For the CDR3, the DNA is TGTGCCAGCAGTTACTCACCGGTCTCTGGAAACACCATATATTTT.